One and the same sample provided the 29 T cell receptor beta chains below, sequenced in a study of OX40 agonist ivuxolimab in advanced cancers. Data came from immunoSEQ multiplex PCR; TCRdb stores just in-frame clones and leaves some out. The table lists approximately 50,000 clones, approximately 80% of them singletons, with 12% in the top ten. The sample consisted of CD4+ or CD8+ T cells sorted from blood, taken in a trial of the OX40 agonist ivuxolimab. The receptors were sampled from an adult with an advanced solid tumor such as melanoma, head and neck, liver or kidney cancer.

This chain links TRBV9 with TRBJ2-3; 12 positions agree with TRBD2. The CDR3 spans 18 residues. Losses at the gene ends were 0 bases for V and 1 base for J; bases not matched to a gene: 6. Germline V gene data show CDR1 as SGDLS and CDR2 as YYNGEE. The CDR3 sequence is CASSVAPLAGGRTDTQYF. CDR3 DNA sequence: TGTGCCAGCAGCGTAGCCCCTCTAGCGGGGGGGCGCACAGATACGCAGTATTTT.

V usage is TRBV28 and J usage is TRBJ2-2; 9 nucleotides line up with TRBD1. CDR1 and CDR2 from the germline V gene are MDHEN and SYDVKM. V shed 3 bases, J shed 4 bases, and the junction held 6 bases outside the gene matches. CDR3 length equals 16 residues. CDR3 in DNA: TGTGCCAGCAGTTTCAAACAGGGGGCTGGCACCGGGGAGCTGTTTTTT. Translated, it gives CASSFKQGAGTGELFF.

About this clone itself: This CDR3 is also generated by other DNA sequences in the sample. Here the CDR3 reads CASSLSSGAYNEQFF. In nucleotides, the CDR3 is TGCGCCAGCAGCTTGAGTAGCGGGGCCTACAATGAGCAGTTCTTC. The chain recombines TRBV5-1 with TRBJ2-1; 8 nucleotides line up with TRBD2. CDR1 and CDR2 (germline): SGHRS, YFSETQ. There are 15 residues in the CDR3. The ends lost 1 base at V and 2 bases at J; junction bases unmatched: 2.

This sequence joins TRBV6-1 and TRBJ2-1, with D perhaps matching TRBD1 (6 bases). Germline CDR1 MNHNS, CDR2 SASEGT. Between the trimmed V and J ends, which lost 7 bases and 4 bases, there was a span of 14 bases. The CDR3 has 14 residues. The DNA of the CDR3 is TGTGCCAGCACCCGGACAAGGGGGTACAATGAGCAGTTCTTC. This translates into CASTRTRGYNEQFF.

The chain employs TRBV9 and TRBJ2-3; D gene uncertain. CDR1 is SGDLS, CDR2 YYNGEE, per germline. The CDR3 length is 14 residues. Trimming removed 0 bases at V and 0 bases at J, with 5 bases between. CDR3 nucleotide sequence: TGTGCCAGCAGCGTAGACGGGAGCACAGATACGCAGTATTTT. Its protein is CASSVDGSTDTQYF.

This clone was counted between two and nine times. The chain has TRBV5-4 and TRBJ1-6, with a tentative D call TRBD1 (6 bases). Germline loops: CDR1 SGHNT, CDR2 YYREEE (reference sequence). Deletions cut 4 bases from V and 2 bases from J, with 10 bases between. The CDR3 is 15 amino acids. CDR3 bases: TGTGCCAGCAGCACCGGACAGCCCTATAATTCACCCCTCCACTTT. Its protein is CASSTGQPYNSPLHF.

The chain employs TRBV5-1 and TRBJ2-7; no definite D call. Trimming took off 1 base at V and 7 bases at J, with 9 bases between the two ends. The CDR3 has 12 residues. Germline CDR1 SGHRS, CDR2 YFSETQ. The DNA of the CDR3 is TGCGCCAGCAGCTTGAGACTGACGGAGCAGTACGTC. Translation gives CASSLRLTEQYV.

The chain carries TRBV5-4 and TRBJ2-2; D not resolved. The CDR3 loop spans 15 amino acids. In germline, CDR1 is SGHNT, CDR2 YYREEE (reference sequence). V lost 1 base and J lost 5, with 12 bases in between. CDR3 protein: CASSLPALGTGELFF. The CDR3 DNA reads as TGTGCCAGCAGCTTGCCGGCCCTTGGGACCGGGGAGCTGTTTTTT.

This clone has a single count. This chain uses TRBV5-6 with TRBJ1-2, with 8 bases identical to TRBD1. Germline lookup yields CDR1 SGHDT and CDR2 YYEEEE. The CDR3 totals 14 residues. Trimming took 3 bases from V and 2 from J; bases not matched to a gene: 3. This CDR3 is CASSWGTGNYGYTF. The CDR3 bases are TGTGCCAGCAGCTGGGGGACAGGCAACTATGGCTACACCTTC.

The chain is built from TRBV15 and TRBJ2-3; D tentatively fits TRBD1 or TRBD2 (6 bases each). Germline V gene lookup returns CDR1 LNHNV and CDR2 YYDKDF (reference sequence). The CDR3 consists of 16 residues. Between the trimmed V and J ends, which lost 1 base and 0 bases, there was a span of 11 bases. As DNA, the CDR3 is TGTGCCACCAGCAGAGGCGGGACACCGAGCACAGATACGCAGTATTTT. It specifies CATSRGGTPSTDTQYF.

The chain employs TRBV7-3 and TRBJ1-6, with D perhaps TRBD1 (6 bases). The CDR3 has 15 amino acids. The germline gives CDR1 SGHTA, CDR2 FQGTGA. Trimming removed 5 bases from V and 2 bases from J, with 10 bases in between. DNA for the CDR3: TGTGCCAGCAGCCCTGGGGACACCTATAATTCACCCCTCCACTTT. Encoded protein: CASSPGDTYNSPLHF.

V usage is TRBV7-8 and J usage is TRBJ2-1, with 8 bases that match TRBD2. After removal of 4 bases from V and 5 bases from J, the junction contained 10 bases not matched to a gene. Looked up from germline, CDR1 is SGHVS and CDR2 is FQNEAQ. The CDR3 covers 16 residues. CDR3: CASSSHVAGGNNEQFF. The CDR3 nucleotides read TGTGCCAGCAGCTCCCATGTTGCGGGGGGTAACAATGAGCAGTTCTTC.

Worth noting for this clone: An end of the junction differs from the germline gene, which may be a read error. Other DNA sequences within the sample encode an identical CDR3. This chain uses TRBV4-1 with TRBJ2-3; D is possibly TRBD2 (6 bases). CDR1 and CDR2 (germline): MGHRA, YSYEKL. There are 15 residues in the CDR3. The CDR3 reads CASSQERLGSDTQYF. The CDR3 region has the DNA TGCGCCAGCAGTCAAGAACGACTAGGATCAGATACGCAGTATTTT.

This clone was seen a single time. The chain joins TRBV7-9 to TRBJ1-1; D gene ambiguous. Trimming took 6 bases from V and 0 from J, leaving 8 bases between them. Germline-derived CDR1 and CDR2 are SEHNR and FQNEAQ (reference sequence). CDR3 length: 13 residues. In nucleotides, the CDR3 is TGTGCCAGCAGGGGCAGGCTGAACACTGAAGCTTTCTTT. It translates to CASRGRLNTEAFF.

The chain uses TRBV4-3 and TRBJ2-4; D call uncertain. The CDR3 extends over 14 amino acids. From germline, CDR1 is LGHNA and CDR2 YSLEER. Trimming removed 0 bases from V and 5 bases from J, with 8 bases in between. The CDR3 DNA is TGCGCCAGCAGCCAAGATCGGGTGCAAAACATTCAGTACTTC. Protein: CASSQDRVQNIQYF.

The chain employs TRBV6-5 and TRBJ2-2, with 8 nucleotides matching TRBD1. Losses at the gene ends were 6 bases for V and 7 bases for J; bases not matched to a gene: 10. CDR3 length: 15 amino acids. Germline CDR1 and CDR2: MNHEY and SVGAGI. CDR3 loop: CASSVAGQGFGELFF. The CDR3 bases are TGTGCCAGCAGCGTAGCTGGACAGGGCTTCGGGGAGCTGTTTTTT.

This clone was picked up one time. The chain links TRBV2 to TRBJ2-1; D remains ambiguous. V lost 6 bases and J lost 9, with 9 bases in between. The CDR3 is made up of 11 amino acids. The germline V gene encodes CDR1 SNHLY and CDR2 FYNNEI. The CDR3 nucleotides are TGTGCCAGCAGCCGCGGTGCTGAGCAGTTCTTC. It specifies CASSRGAEQFF. The full variable domain, with the rest looked up from reference TRBV2 and TRBJ2-1, is EPEVTQTPSHQVTQMGQEVILRCVPISNHLYFYWYRQILGQKVEFLVSFYNNEISEKSEIFDDQFSVERPDGSNFTLKIRSTKLEDSAMYFCASSRGAEQFFGPGTRLTVL.

The V gene is TRBV30, the J gene TRBJ2-3, with D perhaps matching TRBD2 (6 bases). V was pared by 3 bases and J by 0 bases, with 10 bases between. The CDR3 is 14 amino acids. CDR1 is GTSNPN, CDR2 SVGIG, per germline (reference sequence). The CDR3 coding sequence is TGTGCCTGGAGCAGCGCGGGGAGCACAGATACGCAGTATTTT. Residues: CAWSSAGSTDTQYF. Together with reference TRBV30 and TRBJ2-3, the CDR3 gives the full variable domain: SQTIHQWPATLVQPVGSPLSLECTVEGTSNPNLYWYRQAAGRGLQLLFYSVGIGQISSEVPQNLSASRPQDRQFILSSKKLLLSDSGFYLCAWSSAGSTDTQYFGPGTRLTVL.

The rearrangement joins TRBV7-3 to TRBJ2-2, with a tentative D call TRBD1 (5 bases). The CDR3 length is 14 residues. Trimming took off 1 base at V and 7 bases at J, with 10 bases between the two ends. CDR1 is SGHTA, CDR2 FQGTGA, per germline. The CDR3 DNA reads as TGTGCCAGCAGCTTAAATGGGGCCGGCGGGGAGCTGTTTTTT. Translated: CASSLNGAGGELFF.

This rearrangement joins TRBV7-7 to TRBJ2-5, with D perhaps being TRBD1 or TRBD2 (5 bases each). CDR1 SSHAT and CDR2 FNYEAQ come from the germline V gene (reference sequence). Trimming left V 11 bases short and J 5 bases short, with 15 bases between. The CDR3 length is 12 residues. The CDR3, as DNA: TGTGCCGTCAATCGGGGCGGGGAGACCCAGTACTTC. As protein: CAVNRGGETQYF.

This sequence joins TRBV28 and TRBJ2-6, with D perhaps given as TRBD1 or TRBD2 (5 bases each). V was trimmed by 3 bases and J by 2 bases, leaving 8 bases between them. The CDR3 spans 15 residues. Germline-derived CDR1 and CDR2 are MDHEN and SYDVKM. CDR3 residues: CASSFRDPGANVLTF. The CDR3 nucleotides are TGTGCCAGCAGTTTCCGGGACCCTGGGGCCAACGTCCTGACTTTC. The full variable domain, its missing parts supplied by reference TRBV28 and TRBJ2-6, is DVKVTQSSRYLVKRTGEKVFLECVQDMDHENMFWYRQDPGLGLRLIYFSYDVKMKEKGDIPEGYSVSREKKERFSLILESASTNQTSMYLCASSFRDPGANVLTFGAGSRLTVL.

The chain combines TRBV18 with TRBJ1-1; possible D gene TRBD1, 5 bases. The ends were cut back, 0 bases at V and 4 bases at J, with 15 bases in the middle. The CDR3 is 16 amino acids. CDR1 is KGHSH and CDR2 is LQKENI in the germline V gene. CDR3 sequence: CASSPPGPLRVTEAFF. CDR3 DNA sequence: TGTGCCAGCTCACCACCGGGGCCCCTGAGAGTCACTGAAGCTTTCTTT. Full variable domain (missing parts from reference TRBV18 and TRBJ1-1): NAGVMQNPRHLVRRRGQEARLRCSPMKGHSHVYWYRQLPEEGLKFMVYLQKENIIDESGMPKERFSAEFPKEGPSILRIQQVVRGDSAAYFCASSPPGPLRVTEAFFGQGTRLTVV.

The rearrangement uses TRBV27 and TRBJ2-5, with D possibly matching TRBD2 (6 bases). V lost 4 bases, J lost 6 bases, and 12 bases lay in between. The CDR3 is made up of 13 amino acids. The germline V gene encodes CDR1 MNHEY and CDR2 SMNVEV (reference sequence). CDR3 sequence: CASSSLEGKTQYF. As DNA, the CDR3 is TGTGCCAGCAGTTCCCTGGAGGGGAAGACCCAGTACTTC.

CDR3 nucleotides: TGTGCCAGTAGTGCCGACAGGGTGTGGGGCGAGCAGTACTTC. Translated: CASSADRVWGEQYF. The V and J genes are TRBV19 and TRBJ2-5; 7 positions match TRBD1. The DNA end lines up better with TRBJ2-7; the J call may be wrong. The CDR3 has 14 residues. Germline values: CDR1 LNHDA, CDR2 SQIVND (reference sequence).

The V gene is TRBV7-7, the J gene TRBJ2-5; 7 bases agree with TRBD2. The CDR3 is 15 amino acids. V gave up 5 bases and J gave up 1 base; unmatched junction bases: 7. Germline CDR1 is SSHAT and CDR2 is FNYEAQ (reference sequence). The CDR3 bases are TGTGCCAGCAGCCCCTCCCTAGCGGTCCAAGAGACCCAGTACTTC. It encodes CASSPSLAVQETQYF.

The chain employs TRBV6-5 and TRBJ2-7; tentatively, D is TRBD1 (5 bases). Deletions cut 0 bases from V and 5 bases from J, with 5 bases between. Germline V gene lookup returns CDR1 MNHEY and CDR2 SVGAGI. The length of the CDR3 is 12 residues. CDR3 sequence reads: CASSYSGDEQYV. The CDR3 coding sequence is TGTGCCAGCAGTTACTCAGGGGACGAGCAGTACGTC.

The chain recombines TRBV5-1 with TRBJ2-1, with D possibly called TRBD1 or TRBD2 (6 bases each). The CDR3 covers 15 residues. V was cut by 4 bases and J by 4 bases, with 15 bases left in between. Germline CDR1 SGHRS, CDR2 YFSETQ. CDR3 in amino acids: CASSPDGGTYNEQFF. CDR3 in DNA: TGCGCCAGCAGCCCGGACGGGGGCACGTACAATGAGCAGTTCTTC.

This clone was detected once. The chain recombines TRBV28 with TRBJ2-7, with 11 bases lining up with TRBD2. This CDR3 is 15 amino acids long. Trimming at V came to 2 bases and at J to 4 bases, leaving 4 bases not matched to a gene. Germline V gene data show CDR1 as MDHEN and CDR2 as SYDVKM. CDR3 in DNA: TGTGCCAGCAGTTTAACTAGCGGGAGTGTGTACGAGCAGTACTTC. The encoded protein is CASSLTSGSVYEQYF.

The chain joins TRBV28 to TRBJ2-1; D is undetermined. Trimming removed 3 bases at V and 7 bases at J, with 4 bases between. The CDR3 covers 11 residues. CDR1 and CDR2 from the germline V gene are MDHEN and SYDVKM. The CDR3 reads CASSFRNEQFF. CDR3 bases: TGTGCCAGCAGTTTCAGGAATGAGCAGTTCTTC. Combining the CDR3 with reference TRBV28 and TRBJ2-1 gives the whole variable domain DVKVTQSSRYLVKRTGEKVFLECVQDMDHENMFWYRQDPGLGLRLIYFSYDVKMKEKGDIPEGYSVSREKKERFSLILESASTNQTSMYLCASSFRNEQFFGPGTRLTVL.